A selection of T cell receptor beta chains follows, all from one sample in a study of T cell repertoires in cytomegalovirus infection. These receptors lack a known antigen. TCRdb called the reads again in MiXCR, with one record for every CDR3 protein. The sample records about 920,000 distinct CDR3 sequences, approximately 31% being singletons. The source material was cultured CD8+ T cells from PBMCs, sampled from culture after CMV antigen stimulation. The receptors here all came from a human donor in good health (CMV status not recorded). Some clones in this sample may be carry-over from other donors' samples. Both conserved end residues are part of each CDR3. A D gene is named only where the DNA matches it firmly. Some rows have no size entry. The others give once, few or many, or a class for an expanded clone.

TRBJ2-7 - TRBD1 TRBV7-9 TGTGCCAGCATTCCGGACAGGGGAGGAGCCGAGCAGTACTTC CASIPDRGGAEQYF
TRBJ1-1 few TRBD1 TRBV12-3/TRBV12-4 TGTGCCAGCAGTTCCCCGGACAGGGTGAACACTGAAGCTTTCTTT CASSSPDRVNTEAFF
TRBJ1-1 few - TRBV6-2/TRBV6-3 TGTGCCAGCAGCTCCCTGGGCGTTGTCGCTTTCTTT CASSSLGVVAFF
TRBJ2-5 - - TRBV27 TGTGCCAGCGGGCCACTGGCCCGGGAAGAGACCCAGTACTTC CASGPLAREETQYF
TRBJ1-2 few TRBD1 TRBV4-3 TGCGCCAGCAGCCAGAAGACAGGGGATTTCTATGGCTACACCTTC CASSQKTGDFYGYTF
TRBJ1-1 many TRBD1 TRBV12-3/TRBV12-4 TGTGCCAGCAGTTGGACAGGGTTGAACACTGAAGCTTTCTTT CASSWTGLNTEAFF
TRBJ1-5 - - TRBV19 TGTGCCAGTAGTACGCCCTGGGCAGCCTGGGCCACTAGCAATCAGCCCCAGCATTTT CASSTPWAAWATSNQPQHF
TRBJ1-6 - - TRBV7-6 TGTGCCAGCAGCTTGGGGACCCCCCATTATAATTCACCCCTCCACTTT CASSLGTPHYNSPLHF
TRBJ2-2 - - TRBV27 TGTGCCAGCAGTTTTGGGGGAAGCTTGAACACCGGGGAGCTGTTTTTT CASSFGGSLNTGELFF
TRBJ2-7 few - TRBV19 TGTGCCAGTAGTATATCGGGGGAATCCTACGAGCAGTACTTC CASSISGESYEQYF
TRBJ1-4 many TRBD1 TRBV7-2 TGTGCCAGCAGCTTAGGGGAACACGGCCGACAGGGTTCTAATGAAAAACTGTTTTTT CASSLGEHGRQGSNEKLFF
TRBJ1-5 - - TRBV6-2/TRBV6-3 TGTGCCAGCAAGTTGATAGCGGCAGGGGTGGTTCACAATCAGCCCCAGCATTTT CASKLIAAGVVHNQPQHF
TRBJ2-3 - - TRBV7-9 TGTGCCAGCCGGAATTTCACAGATACGCAGTATTTT CASRNFTDTQYF
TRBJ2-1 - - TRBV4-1 TGCGCCAGCAGCCAAGAGGCAGGGCCCTTCTCCTACAATGAGCAGTTCTTC CASSQEAGPFSYNEQFF
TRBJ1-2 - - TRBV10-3 TGTGCCATCAGTGAGCCTCAGGGGTTCCTCTATGGCTACACCTTC CAISEPQGFLYGYTF
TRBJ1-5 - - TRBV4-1 TGCGCCAGCAGCCCCTTGGACACGGTTAATCAGCCCCAGCATTTT CASSPLDTVNQPQHF
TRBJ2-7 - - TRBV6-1 TGTGCCAGCAGGCCGAACAGTTTGGGTGCCGAGCAGTACTTC CASRPNSLGAEQYF
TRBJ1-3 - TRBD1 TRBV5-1 TGCGCCAGCAGCCCGGACAGGGGGCGAGGAAACACCATATATTTT CASSPDRGRGNTIYF
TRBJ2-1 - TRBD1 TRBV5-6 TGTGCCAGCTGGTCCCGGGACAGGGGTTTGGGTGAGCAGTTCTTC CASWSRDRGLGEQFF
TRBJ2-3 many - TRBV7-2 TGTGCCAGCAGCTTAGGGTTTACTGGCACAGATACGCAGTATTTT CASSLGFTGTDTQYF
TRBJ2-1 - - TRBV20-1 TGCAGTGCTAGCCAGGACTACAATGAGCAGTTCTTC CSASQDYNEQFF
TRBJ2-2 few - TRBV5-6 TGTGCCAGCAGCTTGGCCGGTGGGAGGCTCGAGGAGCTGTTTTTT CASSLAGGRLEELFF
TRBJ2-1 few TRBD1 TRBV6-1 TGTGCCAGCAGTATGCGACAGGGGACCTACAATGAGCAGTTCTTC CASSMRQGTYNEQFF
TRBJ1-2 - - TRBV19 TGTGCCGGAGGAGGGCTTAACTATGGCTACACCTTC CAGGGLNYGYTF
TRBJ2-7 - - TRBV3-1 TGTGCCAGCAGCCAAGTCCCATCTAGCTCCTACGAGCAGTACTTC CASSQVPSSSYEQYF